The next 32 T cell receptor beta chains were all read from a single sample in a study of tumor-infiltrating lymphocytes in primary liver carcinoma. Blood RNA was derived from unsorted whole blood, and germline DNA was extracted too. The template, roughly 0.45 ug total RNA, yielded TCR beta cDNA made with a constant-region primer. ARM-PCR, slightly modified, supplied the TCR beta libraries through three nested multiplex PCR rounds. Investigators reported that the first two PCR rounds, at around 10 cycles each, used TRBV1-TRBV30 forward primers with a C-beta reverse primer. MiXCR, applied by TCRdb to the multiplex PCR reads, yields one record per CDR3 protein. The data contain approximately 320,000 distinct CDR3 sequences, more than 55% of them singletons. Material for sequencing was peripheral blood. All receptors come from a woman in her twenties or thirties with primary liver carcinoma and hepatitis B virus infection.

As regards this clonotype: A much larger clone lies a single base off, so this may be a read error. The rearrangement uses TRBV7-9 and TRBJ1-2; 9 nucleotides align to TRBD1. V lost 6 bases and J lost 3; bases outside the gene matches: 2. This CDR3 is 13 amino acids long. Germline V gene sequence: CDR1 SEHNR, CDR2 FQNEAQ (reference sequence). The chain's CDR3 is CASRRDRDYGYTF. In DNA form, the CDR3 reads TGTGCCAGCAGGAGGGACAGGGACTATGGCTACACCTTC.

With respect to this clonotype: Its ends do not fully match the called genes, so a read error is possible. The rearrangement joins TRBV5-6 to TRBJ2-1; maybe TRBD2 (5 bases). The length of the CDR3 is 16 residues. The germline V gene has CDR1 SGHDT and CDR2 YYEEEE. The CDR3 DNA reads TGTGCCAGTAGAAACTTCGGGGAGCCGTACTACCATGAGCGGTTCTTC. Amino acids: CASRNFGEPYYHERFF. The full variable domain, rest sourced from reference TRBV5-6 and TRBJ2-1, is DAGVTQSPTHLIKTRGQQVTLRCSPKSGHDTVSWYQQALGQGPQFIFQYYEEEERQRGNFPDRFSGHQFPNYSSELNVNALLLGDSALYLCASRNFGEPYYHERFFGPGTRLTVL.

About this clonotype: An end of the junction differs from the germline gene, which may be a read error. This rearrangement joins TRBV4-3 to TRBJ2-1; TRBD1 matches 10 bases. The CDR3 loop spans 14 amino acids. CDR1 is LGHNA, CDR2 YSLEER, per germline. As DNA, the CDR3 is TGCGCCAGCAGCCTGGACAGGGGGGGGAATGAACAGTTCTTC. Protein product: CASSLDRGGNEQFF.

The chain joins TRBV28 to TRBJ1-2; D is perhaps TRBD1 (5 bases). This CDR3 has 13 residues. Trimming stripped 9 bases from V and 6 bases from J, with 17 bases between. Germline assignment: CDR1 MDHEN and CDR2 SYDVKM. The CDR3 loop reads CASRARGVHGYTF. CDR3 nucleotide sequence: TGTGCCAGTAGGGCCCGGGGGGTGCATGGCTACACCTTC.

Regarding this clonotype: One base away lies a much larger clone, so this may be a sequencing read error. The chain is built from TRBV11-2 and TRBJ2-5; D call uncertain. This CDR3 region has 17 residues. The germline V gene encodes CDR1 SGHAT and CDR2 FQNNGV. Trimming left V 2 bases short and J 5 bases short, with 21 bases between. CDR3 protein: CASSLFPLPASVETQYF. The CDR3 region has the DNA TGTGCCAGCAGCTTATTCCCCCTGCCAGCGAGTGTGGAGACCCAGTACTTC.

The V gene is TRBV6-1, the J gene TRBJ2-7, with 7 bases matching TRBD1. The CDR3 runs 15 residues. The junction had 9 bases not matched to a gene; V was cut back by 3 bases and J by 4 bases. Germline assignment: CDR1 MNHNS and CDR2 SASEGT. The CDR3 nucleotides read TGTGCCAGCAGTGAGCGGACAGGAGATGAATACGAGCAGTACTTC. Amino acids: CASSERTGDEYEQYF.

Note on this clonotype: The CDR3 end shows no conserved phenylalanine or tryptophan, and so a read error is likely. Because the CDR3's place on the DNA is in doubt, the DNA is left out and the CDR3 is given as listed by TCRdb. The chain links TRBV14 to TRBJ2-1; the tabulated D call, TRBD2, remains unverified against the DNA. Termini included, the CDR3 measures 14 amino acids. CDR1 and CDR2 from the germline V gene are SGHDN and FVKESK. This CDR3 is CASSQTGTSGSWFL.

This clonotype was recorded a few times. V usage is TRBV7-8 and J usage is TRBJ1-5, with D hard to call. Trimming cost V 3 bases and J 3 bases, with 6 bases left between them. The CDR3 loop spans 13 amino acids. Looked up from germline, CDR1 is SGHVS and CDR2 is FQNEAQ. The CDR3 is CASSLHNNQPQHF. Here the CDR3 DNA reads TGTGCCAGCAGCTTGCATAACAATCAGCCCCAGCATTTT.

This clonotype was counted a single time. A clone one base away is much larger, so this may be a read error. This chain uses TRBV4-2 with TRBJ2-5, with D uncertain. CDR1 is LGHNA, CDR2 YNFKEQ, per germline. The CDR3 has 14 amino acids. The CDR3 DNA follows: TGTGCCAGCTGCCAGCTAAGGGCTTCAGAGACCCAGTACTTC. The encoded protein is CASCQLRASETQYF.

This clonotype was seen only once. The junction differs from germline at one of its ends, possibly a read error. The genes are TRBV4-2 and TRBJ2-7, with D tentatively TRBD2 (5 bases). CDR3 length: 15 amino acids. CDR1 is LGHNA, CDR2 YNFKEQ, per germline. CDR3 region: CACSQRTEDLRGQYF. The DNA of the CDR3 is TGTGCCTGCAGCCAAAGGACGGAGGACCTTCGCGGACAGTACTTC.

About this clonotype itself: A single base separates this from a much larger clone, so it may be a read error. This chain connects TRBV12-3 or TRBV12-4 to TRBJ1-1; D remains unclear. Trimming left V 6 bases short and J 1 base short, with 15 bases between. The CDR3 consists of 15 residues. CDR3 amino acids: CASSITGRGNTEAFF. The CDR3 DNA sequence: TGTGCCAGCAGCATAACCGGGAGAGGGAACACTGAAGCTTTCTTT.

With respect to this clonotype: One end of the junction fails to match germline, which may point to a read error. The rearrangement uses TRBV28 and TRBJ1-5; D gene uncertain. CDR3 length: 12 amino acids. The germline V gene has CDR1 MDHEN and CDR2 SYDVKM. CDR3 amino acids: CASTRGYQPRHF. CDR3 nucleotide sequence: TGTGCCAGCACCCGCGGGTATCAGCCCCGGCATTTT.

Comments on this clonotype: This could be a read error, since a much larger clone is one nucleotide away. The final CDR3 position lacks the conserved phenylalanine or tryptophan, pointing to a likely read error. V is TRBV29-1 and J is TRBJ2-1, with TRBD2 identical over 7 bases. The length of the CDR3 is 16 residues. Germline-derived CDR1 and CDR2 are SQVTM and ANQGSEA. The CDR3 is CTVLMGGSRLSNEQFL. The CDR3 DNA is TGCACCGTACTCATGGGGGGGAGTCGATTATCTAATGAGCAGTTCCTC.

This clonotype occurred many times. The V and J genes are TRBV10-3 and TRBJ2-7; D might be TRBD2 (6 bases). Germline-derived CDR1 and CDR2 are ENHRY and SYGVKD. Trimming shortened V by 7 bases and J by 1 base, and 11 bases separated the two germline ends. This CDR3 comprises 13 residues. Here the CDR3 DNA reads TGTGCCATCAAATTAGCGGCGTCCTACGAGCAGTACTTC. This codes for CAIKLAASYEQYF.

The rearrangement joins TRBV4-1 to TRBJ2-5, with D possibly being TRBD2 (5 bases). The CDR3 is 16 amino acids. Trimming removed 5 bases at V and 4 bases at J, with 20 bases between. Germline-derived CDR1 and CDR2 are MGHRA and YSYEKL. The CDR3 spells CASSKIRDGGRETQYF. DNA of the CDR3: TGCGCCAGCAGCAAAATCCGGGATGGCGGTAGAGAGACCCAGTACTTC.

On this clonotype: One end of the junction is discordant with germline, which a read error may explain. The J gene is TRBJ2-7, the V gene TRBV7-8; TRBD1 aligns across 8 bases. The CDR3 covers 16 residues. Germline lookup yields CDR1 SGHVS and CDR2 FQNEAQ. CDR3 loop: CAGSISYRGETYEQYF. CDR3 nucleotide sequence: TGTGCCGGCAGCATTTCGTACAGGGGGGAAACCTACGAGCAGTACTTC.

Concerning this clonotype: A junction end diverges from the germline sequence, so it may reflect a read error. This CDR3 is CASSQDSGHLSDQLQHF. The DNA for the CDR3 is TGCGCCAGCAGCCAAGATTCTGGGCACCTCAGCGATCAGCTCCAGCATTTT. The J gene is TRBJ1-5, the V gene TRBV4-1; no clear D gene. The CDR3 totals 17 residues. CDR1 and CDR2 from the germline V gene are MGHRA and YSYEKL.

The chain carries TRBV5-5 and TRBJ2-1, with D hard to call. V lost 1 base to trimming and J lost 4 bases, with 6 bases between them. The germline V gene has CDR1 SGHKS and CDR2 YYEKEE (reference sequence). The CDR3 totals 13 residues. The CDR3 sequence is CASSLTPYNEQFF. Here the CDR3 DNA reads TGTGCCAGCAGCTTGACTCCTTACAATGAGCAGTTCTTC.

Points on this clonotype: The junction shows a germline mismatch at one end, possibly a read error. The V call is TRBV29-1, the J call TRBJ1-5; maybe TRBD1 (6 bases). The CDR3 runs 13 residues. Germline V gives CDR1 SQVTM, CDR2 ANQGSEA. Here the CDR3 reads CSAGTGYNQSQHF. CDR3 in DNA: TGCAGCGCCGGAACAGGGTACAATCAGTCCCAGCATTTT.

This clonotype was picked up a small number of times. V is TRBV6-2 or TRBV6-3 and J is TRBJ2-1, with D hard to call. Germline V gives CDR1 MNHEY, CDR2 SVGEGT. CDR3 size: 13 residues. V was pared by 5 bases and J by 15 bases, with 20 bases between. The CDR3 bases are TGTGCCAGCAGTCGAACTGCCTTTCGCGGTCCGTTCTTC. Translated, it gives CASSRTAFRGPFF.

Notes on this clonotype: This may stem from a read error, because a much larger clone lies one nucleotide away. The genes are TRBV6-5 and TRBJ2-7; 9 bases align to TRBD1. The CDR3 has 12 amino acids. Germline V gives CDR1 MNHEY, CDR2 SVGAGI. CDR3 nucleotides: TGTGTCAGCAGACCTGGACAGGGGCGGCAGTACTTC. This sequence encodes CVSRPGQGRQYF.

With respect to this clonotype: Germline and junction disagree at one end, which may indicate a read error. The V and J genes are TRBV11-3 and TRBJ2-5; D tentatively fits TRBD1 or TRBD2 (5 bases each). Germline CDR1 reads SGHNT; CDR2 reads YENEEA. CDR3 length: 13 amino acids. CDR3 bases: TGTGCCAGTCCGGGACGGGGTCAAGAGACCCAATACTTC. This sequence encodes CASPGRGQETQYF.

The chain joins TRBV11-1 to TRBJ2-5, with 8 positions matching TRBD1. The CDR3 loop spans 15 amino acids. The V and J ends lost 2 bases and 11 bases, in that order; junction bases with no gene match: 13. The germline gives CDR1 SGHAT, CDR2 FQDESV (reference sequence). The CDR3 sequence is CASSLLGQAGNEQYF. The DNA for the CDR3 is TGTGCCAGCAGCTTACTGGGACAGGCCGGAAATGAGCAGTACTTC.

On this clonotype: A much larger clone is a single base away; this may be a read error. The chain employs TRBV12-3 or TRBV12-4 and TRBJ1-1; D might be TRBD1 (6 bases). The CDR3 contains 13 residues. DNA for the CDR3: TGTGCCAGCAGTTTAGTGGACAGCTCTGAAGGTTTCTTT. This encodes CASSLVDSSEGFF.

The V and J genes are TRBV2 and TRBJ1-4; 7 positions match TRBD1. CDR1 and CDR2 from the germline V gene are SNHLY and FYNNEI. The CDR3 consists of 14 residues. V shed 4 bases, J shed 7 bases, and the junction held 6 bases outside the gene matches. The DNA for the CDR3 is TGTGCCAGCAGTGCGAACAGGGGAGGTGAAAAACTGTTTTTT. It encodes CASSANRGGEKLFF.

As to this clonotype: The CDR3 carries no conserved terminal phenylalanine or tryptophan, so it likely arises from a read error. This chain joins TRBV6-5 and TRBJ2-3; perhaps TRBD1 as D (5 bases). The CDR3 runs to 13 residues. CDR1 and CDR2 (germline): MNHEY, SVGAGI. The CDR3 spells CASSSTDTDTQYL. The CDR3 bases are TGTGCCAGCAGTTCGACAGACACAGATACACAGTATCTT.

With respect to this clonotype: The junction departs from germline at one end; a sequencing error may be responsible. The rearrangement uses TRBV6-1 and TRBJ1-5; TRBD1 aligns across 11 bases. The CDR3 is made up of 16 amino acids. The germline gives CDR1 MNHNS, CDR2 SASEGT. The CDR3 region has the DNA TGTGCCGGCAGTAGGGCCGGGACAGGGGGAAATCAGCCCCAGCATTTT. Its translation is CAGSRAGTGGNQPQHF.

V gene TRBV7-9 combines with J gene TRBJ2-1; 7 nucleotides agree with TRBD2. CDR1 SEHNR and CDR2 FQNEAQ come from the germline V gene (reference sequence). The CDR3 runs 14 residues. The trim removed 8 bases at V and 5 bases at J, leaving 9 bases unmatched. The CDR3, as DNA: TGTGCCAGCGTCGGGACTACCTATAACAATGAGCAGTTCTTC. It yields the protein CASVGTTYNNEQFF.

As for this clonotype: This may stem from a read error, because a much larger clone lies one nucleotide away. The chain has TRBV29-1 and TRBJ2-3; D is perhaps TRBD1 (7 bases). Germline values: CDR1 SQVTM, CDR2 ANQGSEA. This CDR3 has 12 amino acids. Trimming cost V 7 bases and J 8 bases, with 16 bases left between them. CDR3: CSAGQERVTQYF. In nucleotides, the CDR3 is TGCAGCGCAGGACAGGAGCGGGTTACGCAGTATTTT.

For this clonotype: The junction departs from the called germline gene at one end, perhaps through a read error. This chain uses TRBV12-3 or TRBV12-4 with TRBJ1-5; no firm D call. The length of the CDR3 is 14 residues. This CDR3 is CASSSAYSNQAQHF. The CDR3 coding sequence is TGTGCCAGCAGTAGTGCTTATAGCAATCAGGCCCAGCATTTT.

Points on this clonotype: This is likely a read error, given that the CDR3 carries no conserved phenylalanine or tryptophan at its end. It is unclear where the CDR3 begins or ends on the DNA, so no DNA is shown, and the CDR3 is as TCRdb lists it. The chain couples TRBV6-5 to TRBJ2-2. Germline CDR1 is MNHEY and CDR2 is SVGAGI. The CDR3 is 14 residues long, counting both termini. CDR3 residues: CASSSRWNTGSCFS.

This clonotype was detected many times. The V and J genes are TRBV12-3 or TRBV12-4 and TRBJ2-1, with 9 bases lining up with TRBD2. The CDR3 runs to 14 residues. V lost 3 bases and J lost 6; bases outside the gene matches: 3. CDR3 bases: TGTGCCAGCAGTTTGGGACTAGCCCCCAATGAGCAGTTCTTC. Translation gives CASSLGLAPNEQFF.